Here is one T cell receptor beta chain with its context. It lacks a known antigen. Per-base qualities were not stored, and no clone one base away is much larger. The library was obtained by the immunoSEQ multiplex PCR assay. DNA from the CD4+ T cells that had been cultured and isolated underwent TCR beta CDR3 sequencing. The published analysis was carried out like this. The analysis removed non-productive TCR sequences, trimmed reads to the CDR3 region, and retained only CDR3s that were 7 or more amino acids long. The MANAFEST web app was used to pick out antigen-specific clonotypes by comparing their expansion in peptide wells with that in reference cultures. To count as positive, a clone had to show expansion at FDR<0.05 compared with the reference and with all other wells, an odds ratio above 5, and a frequency above 0.1% in two replicate wells. Cross-reactive clonotypes were defined as significantly expanded in SARS-CoV-2 spike wells and in at least one common cold coronavirus spike condition. Levenshtein distance calculated with the stringdist R package was used to assess CDR3 similarity, and unrooted trees were constructed with ape in R 3.6.1. Held by TCRdb, this immuneACCESS table contains in-frame sequences only and omits some clones. Under half of the omission traces to an unresolved V gene where checked; the cause of the rest is unknown. V, J and clone size reflect that table, while D and trimming were determined from the DNA. In this sample the table shows around 30,000 clones, 65% to 75% of which occur a single time. Roughly 18% of the sample rests with the top ten.

The sample comes from a study of vaccination effects on CD4 cells after COVID-19 (dated by TCRdb to 2021 to 2024). For the wider study: Two doses of either the BNT162b2 or the mRNA-1273 mRNA SARS-CoV-2 vaccine were administered to participants. A total of 10 COVID-19 convalescent patients and a handful of SARS-CoV-2-naive healthy vaccine recipients were included in the full study. Pre-vaccine samples were collected from a couple of convalescent patients 16 days and one week before the first dose, corresponding to 142 and 148 days after COVID-19 diagnosis. SARS-CoV-2 spike-specific CD4+ TCR repertoires from before and after mRNA vaccination were compared in COVID-19 convalescent patients and in infection-naive vaccine recipients. The Oncomine TCR Beta short-read assay on an Illumina iSeq 100 was used to sequence cultures from other donors in the study. Here is what the overall study found, with its caveats: In convalescent patients, the post-vaccine spike-reactive repertoire consisted mainly of new vaccine-induced clones, largely distinct from infection-induced clones. Marked clonal contraction was observed in both infection-induced and vaccine-induced clones at late post-vaccination timepoints, consistent with waning T cell responses. The study was limited by a small number of convalescent patients, and early post-infection timepoints were lacking.

V is shortened by 9 bases, J by 3 bases, and the region joining them spans 12 bases. Looking up the germline V gene yields CDR1 SNHLY and CDR2 FYNNEI. CDR3 length: 12 amino acids, cysteine to phenylalanine. Only the CDR3 region is kept as DNA, spanning 36 bases read in frame from base 1. In the ViraFEST assay, PBMC were stimulated with viral peptide pools, and TCR sequencing was then used to find antigen-specific CD4+ T cell clonotypes based on their expansion. After around 11 days of culture, CD4+ T cells were isolated with the EasySep CD4+ T cell isolation kit. PCR-confirmed SARS-CoV-2 infection had occurred in convalescent patients between March and December 2020, before the Alpha, Beta and Delta variants emerged in the United States. Roughly 2.1 million PBMC per well were cultured in IMDM with around 5% human AB serum, around 9.1 IU/ml IL-2 and gentamicin, plus 10 ug/ml peptides. On days 3 and 7, half of the culture medium was replaced with fresh IL-2-containing medium. Unless noted otherwise, every peptide stimulation condition was cultured in triplicate wells. Using Ficoll-Paque Plus gradient centrifugation, PBMC were separated from whole blood and then either used fresh or cryopreserved at -140C. The overlapping peptide pools covered the spike proteins of SARS-CoV-2 as well as those of the common cold coronaviruses HCoV-NL63, HCoV-OC43 and HCoV-229E. The QIAamp micro DNA kit was used to extract genomic DNA from the cultured CD4+ T cells.

The chain couples TRBV2 to TRBJ2-7; tentative D gene TRBD2, with 6 bases matching. This material consisted of CD4+ T cells from PBMCs cultured with SARS-CoV-2 spike peptides, taken before COVID-19 vaccination. The cell subset or site label corresponds to: SARS-CoV-2 spike overlapping peptide pool stimulation. The sequence was collected from a human donor who had a prior SARS-CoV-2 infection. The CDR3 here reads CASTGSYYEQYF. The DNA sequence is as follows: TGTGCCAGTACCGGGAGCTACTACGAGCAGTACTTC.